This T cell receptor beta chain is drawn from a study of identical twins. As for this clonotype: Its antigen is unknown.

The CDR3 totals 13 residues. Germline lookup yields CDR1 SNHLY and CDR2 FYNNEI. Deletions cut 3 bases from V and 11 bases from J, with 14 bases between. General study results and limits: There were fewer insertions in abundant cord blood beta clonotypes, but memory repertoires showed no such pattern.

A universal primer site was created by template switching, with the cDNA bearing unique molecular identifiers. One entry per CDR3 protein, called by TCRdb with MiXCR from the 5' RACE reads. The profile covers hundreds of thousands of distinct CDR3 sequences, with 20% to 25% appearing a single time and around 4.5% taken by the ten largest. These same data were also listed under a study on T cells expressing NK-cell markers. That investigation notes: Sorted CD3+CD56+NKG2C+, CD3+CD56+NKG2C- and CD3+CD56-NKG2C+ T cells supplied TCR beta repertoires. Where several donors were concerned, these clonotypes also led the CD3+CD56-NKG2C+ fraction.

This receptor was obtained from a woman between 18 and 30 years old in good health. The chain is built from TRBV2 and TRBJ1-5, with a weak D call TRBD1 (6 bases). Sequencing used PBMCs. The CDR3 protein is CASSEGGGWSQHF. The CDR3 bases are TGTGCCAGCAGTGAGGGGGGCGGTTGGTCCCAGCATTTT.